Each of the 24 T cell receptor beta chains below was sequenced from the same sample in a study of T cell changes during pregnancy in multiple sclerosis. Clones were sequenced by immunoSEQ multiplex PCR, and TCRdb holds only the in-frame ones, with some missing. The sample lists roughly 50,000 clones; 80% to 95% were seen once. Sequenced material: CD4+ T cells from peripheral blood mononuclear cells, taken after pregnancy. All receptors come from a female donor with multiple sclerosis, enrolled in a pregnancy study.

The rearrangement joins TRBV11-2 to TRBJ2-5, with D perhaps TRBD1 (5 bases). Germline lookup yields CDR1 SGHAT and CDR2 FQNNGV. Trimming left V 0 bases short and J 3 bases short, with 14 bases between. The CDR3 covers 16 residues. In DNA, the CDR3 is TGTGCCAGCAGCTTAGATGGGGCATTGGCGGAAGAGACCCAGTACTTC. Its protein product is CASSLDGALAEETQYF.

This clone appeared a single time. The chain joins TRBV5-4 to TRBJ1-1, with 7 bases fitting TRBD1. The CDR3 has 15 amino acids. Germline loops: CDR1 SGHNT, CDR2 YYREEE (reference sequence). V shed 0 bases and J 3 bases; nucleotides not matched to a gene: 5. This CDR3 reads CASSLGRGRYTEAFF. Here the CDR3 DNA reads TGTGCCAGCAGCTTGGGCAGGGGGAGGTACACTGAAGCTTTCTTT.

The rearrangement joins TRBV19 to TRBJ1-4; D gene uncertain. CDR3 length: 15 amino acids. In germline, CDR1 is LNHDA, CDR2 SQIVND (reference sequence). Trimming left V 5 bases short and J 8 bases short, with 18 bases between. The CDR3 sequence: CASSPTGMNKEKLFF. The CDR3 DNA reads as TGTGCCAGTAGTCCCACCGGGATGAATAAGGAAAAACTGTTTTTT.

The rearrangement links TRBV25-1 to TRBJ1-6; unclear D gene. Deletions cut 2 bases from V and 4 bases from J, with 6 bases between. Germline CDR1 MGHDK, CDR2 SYGVNS. The CDR3 has 14 residues. The CDR3 region is CASSEGPYNSPLHF. The CDR3 nucleotides read TGTGCCAGCAGTGAAGGGCCGTATAATTCACCCCTCCACTTT.

The V call is TRBV19, the J call TRBJ1-5; unclear D gene. The CDR3 runs 12 residues. Germline assignment: CDR1 LNHDA and CDR2 SQIVND (reference sequence). Trimming pared 6 bases from V and 1 base from J, leaving 4 bases between. The CDR3, as DNA: TGTGCCAGTAGACGGAGCAATCAGCCCCAGCATTTT. It translates to CASRRSNQPQHF.

The chain has TRBV7-2 and TRBJ2-7; D call uncertain. CDR1 and CDR2 (germline): SGHTA, FQGNSA. Trimming left V 0 bases short and J 5 bases short, with 11 bases between. This CDR3 has 14 residues. The CDR3 loop is CASSLALPRDEQYF. The CDR3 DNA follows: TGTGCCAGCAGCTTAGCCCTGCCCCGGGACGAGCAGTACTTC.

This clone was seen a few times. V usage is TRBV10-1 and J usage is TRBJ1-1; perhaps TRBD1 as D (5 bases). V gave up 5 bases and J gave up 4 bases, with 14 bases separating them. Per the germline V gene, CDR1 is WNHNN and CDR2 is SYGVQD (reference sequence). CDR3 size: 14 residues. DNA of the CDR3: TGCGCCAGCAGTAGGGATAGGAGGGGCACTGAAGCTTTCTTT. It translates to CASSRDRRGTEAFF.

The CDR3 spells CAWSLPRTGSTDTQYF. CDR3 in DNA: TGTGCCTGGAGTTTACCTCGGACAGGGAGCACAGATACGCAGTATTTT. The V gene is TRBV30, the J gene TRBJ2-3, with TRBD1 matching 8 bases. Germline V gene lookup returns CDR1 GTSNPN and CDR2 SVGIG (reference sequence). The length of the CDR3 is 16 residues. V gave up 2 bases and J gave up 0 bases; unmatched junction bases: 7.

This clone was counted a few times. The V call is TRBV2, the J call TRBJ2-5, with no clear D. Trimming pared 4 bases from V and 8 bases from J, leaving 11 bases between. Germline lookup yields CDR1 SNHLY and CDR2 FYNNEI. The CDR3 has 12 residues. The CDR3 nucleotides are TGTGCCAGCAGTGTCAAGACGGGTACCCAGTACTTC. Its translation is CASSVKTGTQYF.

V usage is TRBV7-2 and J usage is TRBJ2-1; tentative D call: TRBD2 (6 bases). Trimming pared 4 bases from V and 0 bases from J, leaving 13 bases between. The CDR3 spans 16 residues. The germline gives CDR1 SGHTA, CDR2 FQGNSA. This CDR3 is CASSWQSGLSYNEQFF. The CDR3 bases are TGTGCCAGCAGCTGGCAAAGCGGGCTCTCCTACAATGAGCAGTTCTTC. The whole variable domain, filled in from reference TRBV7-2 and TRBJ2-1, reads GAGVSQSPSNKVTEKGKDVELRCDPISGHTALYWYRQSLGQGLEFLIYFQGNSAPDKSGLPSDRFSAERTGGSVSTLTIQRTQQEDSAVYLCASSWQSGLSYNEQFFGPGTRLTVL.

The chain is built from TRBV5-4 and TRBJ1-1, with D perhaps TRBD1 (6 bases). There are 14 residues in the CDR3. Trimming took off 3 bases at V and 0 bases at J, with 9 bases between the two ends. Germline V gives CDR1 SGHNT, CDR2 YYREEE (reference sequence). The CDR3 region is CASSSQGMNTEAFF. CDR3 in DNA: TGTGCCAGCAGCTCACAGGGCATGAACACTGAAGCTTTCTTT. Full variable domain (missing parts from reference TRBV5-4 and TRBJ1-1): ETGVTQSPTHLIKTRGQQVTLRCSSQSGHNTVSWYQQALGQGPQFIFQYYREEENGRGNFPPRFSGLQFPNYSSELNVNALELDDSALYLCASSSQGMNTEAFFGQGTRLTVV.

This chain links TRBV28 with TRBJ2-7, with 9 bases fitting TRBD1. This CDR3 comprises 17 residues. The V gene's germline CDR1 is MDHEN and CDR2 SYDVKM. V was pared by 5 bases and J by 6 bases, with 17 bases of the junction left unmatched. The CDR3 spells CASSRPGQGFQGGEQYF. The CDR3 region has the DNA TGTGCCAGCAGTCGGCCCGGACAGGGGTTTCAAGGTGGCGAGCAGTACTTC.

This clone was seen only once. The chain combines TRBV4-2 with TRBJ2-1; TRBD2 aligns across 11 bases. The V gene end was trimmed by 1 base and the J gene end by 4 bases; junction bases not matched to a gene: 6. Germline V gene data show CDR1 as LGHNA and CDR2 as YNFKEQ. This CDR3 spans 17 amino acids. CDR3 in DNA: TGTGCCAGCAGCCAAGGGGGGGGGACTAGCGGATACAATGAGCAGTTCTTC. Translating it yields CASSQGGGTSGYNEQFF.

This chain joins TRBV29-1 and TRBJ1-1; a weak D match, TRBD1 (5 bases). CDR3 length: 13 residues. The germline V and J ends were trimmed by 6 bases and 1 base, with 12 bases remaining between them. The germline V gene has CDR1 SQVTM and CDR2 ANQGSEA. In nucleotides, the CDR3 is TGCAGCGTCCAATCGACAGCGAACACTGAAGCTTTCTTT. Its protein product is CSVQSTANTEAFF.

This rearrangement joins TRBV18 to TRBJ2-1; D is undetermined. CDR1 and CDR2 (germline): KGHSH, LQKENI. The CDR3 spans 15 residues. Trimming removed 1 base from V and 3 bases from J, with 10 bases in between. CDR3 in amino acids: CASSPRQVLYNEQFF. CDR3 in DNA: TGTGCCAGCTCACCACGCCAGGTCCTCTACAATGAGCAGTTCTTC. The whole variable domain, remainder taken from reference TRBV18 and TRBJ2-1, is NAGVMQNPRHLVRRRGQEARLRCSPMKGHSHVYWYRQLPEEGLKFMVYLQKENIIDESGMPKERFSAEFPKEGPSILRIQQVVRGDSAAYFCASSPRQVLYNEQFFGPGTRLTVL.

The chain has TRBV28 and TRBJ1-1; 7 bases map to TRBD1. Germline CDR1 is MDHEN and CDR2 is SYDVKM. V was clipped by 2 bases and J by 8 bases; unmatched bases: 11. The CDR3 loop spans 15 amino acids. This chain's CDR3 is CASSLGTAGPPEAFF. The CDR3 region has the DNA TGTGCCAGCAGTTTAGGGACAGCCGGGCCCCCAGAAGCTTTCTTT.

The chain has TRBV10-1 and TRBJ1-1; D gene ambiguous. V lost 7 bases to trimming and J lost 0 bases, with 18 bases between them. CDR3 size: 16 residues. Germline V gene lookup returns CDR1 WNHNN and CDR2 SYGVQD (reference sequence). This CDR3 is CASIVFFPELNTEAFF. The CDR3, as DNA: TGCGCCAGCATCGTCTTTTTTCCGGAGTTGAACACTGAAGCTTTCTTT.

CDR3 nucleotides: TGTGCCAGCAGCCCACCGGGGGGCGTCTCCTACGAGCAGTACTTC. It translates to CASSPPGGVSYEQYF. The chain recombines TRBV9 with TRBJ2-7, with TRBD2 as a possible D gene (7 bases). The germline V gene encodes CDR1 SGDLS and CDR2 YYNGEE. V was cut by 4 bases and J by 0 bases, with 14 bases left in between. The CDR3 covers 15 residues.

This chain uses TRBV6-1 with TRBJ2-3, with 8 bases identical to TRBD2. J was trimmed by 1 base and V by 6 bases; bases with no gene match: 3. The CDR3 has 14 residues. Germline V gene lookup returns CDR1 MNHNS and CDR2 SASEGT. CDR3 in DNA: TGTGCCAGCAGCAAACTAGCGGGCACAGATACGCAGTATTTT. Translating gives CASSKLAGTDTQYF.

The J gene is TRBJ2-7, the V gene TRBV29-1; the match to TRBD1 covers 7 bases. CDR3 size: 13 residues. J lost 6 bases, V lost 6 bases, and 11 bases had no gene match. The V gene's germline CDR1 is SQVTM and CDR2 ANQGSEA. The CDR3 DNA reads TGCAGCGTGTCCGGGACAGTTTTTGGCGAGCAGTACTTC. Protein product: CSVSGTVFGEQYF.

The V gene is TRBV12-5, the J gene TRBJ2-6; weak D call: TRBD1 (5 bases). V shed 5 bases and J shed 5 bases, with 16 bases lying between them. Germline-derived CDR1 and CDR2 are LGHNT and FRNRAP. This CDR3 has 16 amino acids. The CDR3 region has the DNA TGTGCTAGTGGTCAAGCAGGACAAAGTCGGGCCAACGTCCTGACTTTC. Its protein product is CASGQAGQSRANVLTF. The full variable domain, completed using reference TRBV12-5 and TRBJ2-6, is DARVTQTPRHKVTEMGQEVTMRCQPILGHNTVFWYRQTMMQGLELLAYFRNRAPLDDSGMPKDRFSAEMPDATLATLKIQPSEPRDSAVYFCASGQAGQSRANVLTFGAGSRLTVL.

This clone was observed a handful of times. The chain carries TRBV6-6 and TRBJ1-1; 8 bases fit TRBD1. Germline lookup yields CDR1 MNHNY and CDR2 SVGAGI (reference sequence). The CDR3 has 14 amino acids. V lost 5 bases to trimming and J lost 6 bases; unmatched junction nucleotides: 8. CDR3 nucleotides: TGTGCCAGCAGTACAGGGGGAGGGAGGCCTGAAGCTTTCTTT. Translating gives CASSTGGGRPEAFF.

This chain uses TRBV2 with TRBJ1-1, with D maybe TRBD1 (5 bases). In germline, CDR1 is SNHLY, CDR2 FYNNEI. There are 16 residues in the CDR3. Trimming removed 6 bases at V and 0 bases at J, with 17 bases between. The CDR3 protein is CASSLRGGKMNTEAFF. The CDR3 DNA follows: TGTGCCAGCAGCCTTCGCGGGGGTAAAATGAACACTGAAGCTTTCTTT.

The chain couples TRBV5-1 to TRBJ2-7, with 8 bases aligning to TRBD2. Germline V gene data show CDR1 as SGHRS and CDR2 as YFSETQ. This CDR3 spans 14 amino acids. With V trimmed by 5 bases and J by 1 base, 5 bases remained unmatched. The CDR3 nucleotides are TGCGCCAGCAGTGTAGCGGGAACATCCTACGAGCAGTACTTC. Protein sequence: CASSVAGTSYEQYF.